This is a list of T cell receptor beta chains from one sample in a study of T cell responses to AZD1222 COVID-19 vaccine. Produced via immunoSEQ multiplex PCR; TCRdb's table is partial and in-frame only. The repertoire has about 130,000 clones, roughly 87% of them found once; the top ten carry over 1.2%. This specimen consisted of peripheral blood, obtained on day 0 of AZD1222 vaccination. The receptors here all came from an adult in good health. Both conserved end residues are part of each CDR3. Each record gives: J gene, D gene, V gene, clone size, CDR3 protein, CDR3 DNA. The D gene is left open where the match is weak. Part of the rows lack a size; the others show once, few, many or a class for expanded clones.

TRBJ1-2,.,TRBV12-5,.,CASGLMGTNYGYTF,TGTGCTAGTGGTTTGATGGGCACTAACTATGGCTACACCTTC
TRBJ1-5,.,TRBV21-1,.,CASRSGTANNQPQHF,TGTGCCAGCAGATCCGGGACAGCCAACAATCAGCCCCAGCATTTT
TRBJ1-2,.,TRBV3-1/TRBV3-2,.,CASSPGGASGDGYTF,TGTGCCAGCAGCCCGGGGGGGGCCTCCGGGGATGGCTACACCTTC
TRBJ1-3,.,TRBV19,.,CASSIDGSSSGNTIYF,TGTGCCAGTAGTATAGATGGATCGAGCTCTGGAAACACCATATATTTT
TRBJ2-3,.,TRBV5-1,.,CASSLVGRGSTDTQYF,TGCGCCAGCAGCTTGGTTGGGAGGGGGAGCACAGATACGCAGTATTTT
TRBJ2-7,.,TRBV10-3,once,CAINPAGGTYEQYF,TGTGCCATCAACCCGGCAGGAGGTACCTACGAGCAGTACTTC
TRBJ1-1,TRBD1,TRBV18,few,CASSLRDSGTQSMNTEAFF,TGTGCCAGCTCACTCCGGGACAGTGGCACCCAATCGATGAACACTGAAGCTTTCTTT
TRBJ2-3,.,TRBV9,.,CASSVSRSTDTQYF,TGTGCCAGCAGCGTAAGTAGGAGCACAGATACGCAGTATTTT
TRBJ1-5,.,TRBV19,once,CASSLKSGAGWGSSNQPQHF,TGTGCCAGTAGCCTCAAATCGGGAGCAGGATGGGGATCGAGCAATCAGCCCCAGCATTTT
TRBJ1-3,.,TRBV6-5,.,CASSTGGNTIYF,TGTGCCAGCAGTACGGGGGGAAACACCATATATTTT
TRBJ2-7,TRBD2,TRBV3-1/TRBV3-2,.,CASSQEGLAGGLSEQYF,TGTGCCAGCAGCCAAGAGGGACTAGCGGGGGGGCTTAGCGAGCAGTACTTC
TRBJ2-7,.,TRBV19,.,CASSTARYSYEQYF,TGTGCCAGTAGTACGGCTAGGTACTCCTACGAGCAGTACTTC
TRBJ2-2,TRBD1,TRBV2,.,CASKTGRNTGELFF,TGTGCCAGCAAGACAGGGAGAAACACCGGGGAGCTGTTTTTT
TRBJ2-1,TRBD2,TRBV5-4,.,CASSHISGPNEQFF,TGTGCCAGCAGCCACATTAGCGGGCCGAATGAGCAGTTCTTC
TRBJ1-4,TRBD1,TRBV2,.,CASTRQGRNEKLFF,TGTGCCAGCACCAGACAGGGGCGGAATGAAAAACTGTTTTTT
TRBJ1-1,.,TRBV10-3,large,CAISSGTEAFF,TGTGCCATCAGTTCCGGGACAGAAGCTTTCTTT
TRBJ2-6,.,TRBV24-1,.,CATSVFLSGANVLTF,TGTGCCACCAGTGTCTTCCTCTCTGGGGCCAACGTCCTGACTTTC
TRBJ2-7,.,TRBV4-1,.,CASSQVASSSYEQYF,TGCGCCAGCAGCCAAGTTGCCTCTAGCTCCTACGAGCAGTACTTC
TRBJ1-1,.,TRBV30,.,CAWRRQGNTEAFF,TGTGCCTGGAGAAGGCAGGGGAACACTGAAGCTTTCTTT
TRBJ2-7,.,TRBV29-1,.,CSVSSVYEQYF,TGCAGCGTTTCAAGCGTCTACGAGCAGTACTTC
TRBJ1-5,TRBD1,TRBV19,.,CATDREGNQPQHF,TGTGCCACCGACAGGGAGGGCAATCAGCCCCAGCATTTT
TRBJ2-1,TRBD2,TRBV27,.,CASSLSSGVAYNEQFF,TGTGCCAGCAGTCTCTCTAGCGGGGTAGCCTACAATGAGCAGTTCTTC
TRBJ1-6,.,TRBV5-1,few,CASTPGRGNSPLHF,TGCGCCAGCACCCCGGGGCGGGGGAATTCACCCCTCCACTTT
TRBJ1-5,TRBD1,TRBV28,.,CASSTGGGGQPQHF,TGTGCCAGCAGTACAGGGGGAGGAGGTCAGCCCCAGCATTTT
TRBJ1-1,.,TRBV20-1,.,CSTEGDTEAFF,TGCAGCACAGAGGGGGACACTGAAGCTTTCTTT
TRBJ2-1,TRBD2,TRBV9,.,CASSPHGGGTDEQFF,TGTGCCAGCAGCCCCCATGGCGGGGGGACCGATGAGCAGTTCTTC
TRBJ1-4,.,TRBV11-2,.,CASSLGGGAEEKLFF,TGTGCCAGCAGCCTAGGGGGGGGAGCAGAGGAAAAACTGTTTTTT
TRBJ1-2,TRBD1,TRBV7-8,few,CASSVRDRNYGYTF,TGTGCCAGCAGCGTTCGGGACAGAAACTATGGCTACACCTTC
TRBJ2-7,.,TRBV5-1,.,CASSLVSGTLSYEQYF,TGCGCCAGCAGCTTGGTCTCTGGGACATTGTCCTACGAGCAGTACTTC
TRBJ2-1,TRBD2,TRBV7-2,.,CASSLPAGSNEQFF,TGTGCCAGCAGCTTGCCAGCGGGGTCTAATGAGCAGTTCTTC
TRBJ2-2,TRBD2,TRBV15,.,CATSRLAGDNTGELFF,TGTGCCACCAGCAGACTAGCGGGGGACAACACCGGGGAGCTGTTTTTT
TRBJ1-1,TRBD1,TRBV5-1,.,CASSPQGGSTEAFF,TGCGCCAGCAGCCCACAGGGGGGAAGCACTGAAGCTTTCTTT
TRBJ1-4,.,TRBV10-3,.,CAISESGQSDSNEKLFF,TGTGCCATCAGTGAGTCAGGACAGTCCGATAGTAATGAAAAACTGTTTTTT